This entry lists 9 T cell receptor beta chains sequenced from one sample in a study of shared clonotypes between healthy human individuals. The data were produced by immunoSEQ multiplex PCR, yet TCRdb's version contains in-frame clones alone and is incomplete. The sample holds some 600,000 clones, 95% to 96% seen once. Naive CD8 cells, CD45RO-negative and positively selected for CCR7, excluded terminally differentiated effector memory CD45RA+ cells. Sequencing was carried out using naive CD8+ T cells sorted from blood. Receptors were obtained from a woman in her 30s in good health.

This clone appeared once. The chain couples TRBV28 to TRBJ2-1; tentatively, D is TRBD2 (6 bases). This CDR3 contains 19 residues. CDR1 is MDHEN, CDR2 SYDVKM, per germline. V was trimmed by 3 bases and J by 5 bases, leaving 26 bases between them. This chain's CDR3 is CASSLHTPLTPGLNNEQFF. The CDR3 region has the DNA TGTGCCAGCAGTTTGCATACCCCACTTACCCCGGGACTTAACAATGAGCAGTTCTTC. Supplemented by reference TRBV28 and TRBJ2-1, the full variable domain reads DVKVTQSSRYLVKRTGEKVFLECVQDMDHENMFWYRQDPGLGLRLIYFSYDVKMKEKGDIPEGYSVSREKKERFSLILESASTNQTSMYLCASSLHTPLTPGLNNEQFFGPGTRLTVL.

This chain joins TRBV6-1 and TRBJ1-5; 8 nucleotides align to TRBD1. Trimming took 6 bases from V and 1 from J; bases not matched to a gene: 5. The CDR3 is 15 residues long. Germline values: CDR1 MNHNS, CDR2 SASEGT. The CDR3 sequence is CASRGDRGSNQPQHF. The CDR3, as DNA: TGTGCCAGCAGAGGAGACAGGGGAAGCAATCAGCCCCAGCATTTT.

The rearrangement joins TRBV27 to TRBJ2-7; 9 bases map to TRBD1. Germline CDR1 and CDR2: MNHEY and SMNVEV (reference sequence). J gave up 4 bases and V 5 bases, and 6 bases lay outside the gene matches. This CDR3 contains 14 residues. This CDR3 is CASSPGTGMYEQYF. Here the CDR3 DNA reads TGTGCCAGCAGTCCTGGGACAGGGATGTACGAGCAGTACTTC.

V gene TRBV27 combines with J gene TRBJ2-7; D ambiguous. The CDR3 runs to 13 residues. Trimming stripped 5 bases from V and 5 bases from J, with 13 bases between. Germline CDR1 is MNHEY and CDR2 is SMNVEV (reference sequence). The chain's CDR3 is CASSLNSINEQYF. For the CDR3, the DNA is TGTGCCAGCAGTCTAAATAGCATCAACGAGCAGTACTTC.

J is TRBJ2-1 and V is TRBV7-9, with TRBD2 as a possible D gene (5 bases). Germline V gene lookup returns CDR1 SEHNR and CDR2 FQNEAQ (reference sequence). Trimming stripped 3 bases from V and 5 bases from J, with 8 bases between. The CDR3 loop spans 13 amino acids. CDR3 nucleotide sequence: TGTGCCAGCAGCTTGACTATGAACAATGAGCAGTTCTTC. Protein product: CASSLTMNNEQFF.

The rearrangement links TRBV28 to TRBJ1-5, with D tentatively TRBD1 (5 bases). The CDR3 covers 15 residues. Germline assignment: CDR1 MDHEN and CDR2 SYDVKM. Between the trimmed V and J ends, which lost 4 bases and 0 bases, there was a span of 10 bases. The CDR3 sequence is CASSWGSGSNQPQHF. The CDR3 coding sequence is TGTGCCAGCAGTTGGGGGTCGGGTAGCAATCAGCCCCAGCATTTT.

The V call is TRBV28, the J call TRBJ2-7; D unclear. There are 15 residues in the CDR3. Trimming took 4 bases from V and 2 from J, leaving 15 bases between them. Germline loops: CDR1 MDHEN, CDR2 SYDVKM. CDR3: CASSSPAENPYEQYF. CDR3 nucleotides: TGTGCCAGCAGTTCCCCGGCGGAAAACCCCTACGAGCAGTACTTC.

The chain employs TRBV28 and TRBJ2-3; D possibly matches TRBD1 or TRBD2 (5 bases each). Germline lookup yields CDR1 MDHEN and CDR2 SYDVKM. CDR3 length equals 15 residues. The V end was cut by 8 bases, the J end by 1 base, with 16 bases between. This chain's CDR3 is CASSLTGPRTDTQYF. The CDR3 coding sequence is TGTGCCAGCTCTCTCACGGGGCCTCGCACAGATACGCAGTATTTT.

The chain has TRBV28 and TRBJ1-5; D possibly corresponds to TRBD1 (5 bases). Germline V gene lookup returns CDR1 MDHEN and CDR2 SYDVKM. Trimming pared 6 bases from V and 4 bases from J, leaving 10 bases between. CDR3 length: 13 residues. CDR3 nucleotides: TGTGCCAGCAGCCCGACAGAGAATCAGCCCCAGCATTTT. Encoded protein: CASSPTENQPQHF.